Below, 4 T cell receptor beta chains from the same sample are listed, as sequenced in a study of a mutant IDH1 vaccine in newly diagnosed glioma. Their antigens are not known. Described time point: week 5, during vaccination. It was 300 ug of mutant IDH1 20-mer peptide that made up each vaccine dose, given with topical imiquimod. The data were produced by immunoSEQ multiplex PCR, yet TCRdb's version contains in-frame clones alone and is incomplete. The data show 75,000 to 80,000 clones, with over 75% seen just once and 0.55% to 0.65% held by the top ten. Sequences were derived from PBMCs, sampled from a glioma patient whose treatment included an IDH1 peptide vaccine. Every receptor here comes from a woman in her forties or fifties with glioma.

About this clone: The sample carries other DNA sequences with the same CDR3. The chain employs TRBV15 and TRBJ2-5, with a weak D call TRBD2 (5 bases). The germline gives CDR1 LNHNV, CDR2 YYDKDF (reference sequence). CDR3 length: 13 amino acids. V shed 7 bases and J shed 0 bases, with 9 bases lying between them. The CDR3 region has the DNA TGTGCCACCACGAGGGTGTACCAAGAGACCCAGTACTTC. It codes for CATTRVYQETQYF.

The CDR3: CASSYRTGRNSPLHF. As DNA, the CDR3 is TGTGCCAGCAGTTACCGGACAGGGCGGAATTCACCCCTCCACTTT. The rearrangement joins TRBV6-5 to TRBJ1-6; 8 positions agree with TRBD1. V lost 2 bases and J lost 7; bases outside the gene matches: 4. Germline values: CDR1 MNHEY, CDR2 SVGAGI. This CDR3 is 15 amino acids long.

This clone has a handful of counts. This chain connects TRBV19 to TRBJ2-2, with TRBD2 as a possible D gene (6 bases). In germline, CDR1 is LNHDA, CDR2 SQIVND (reference sequence). The CDR3 is made up of 15 amino acids. The V gene lost 9 bases and the J gene lost 3 bases, with 17 bases spanning the gap. CDR3 amino acids: CASSRLVEYTGELFF. The CDR3 region has the DNA TGTGCCAGCTCACGACTAGTTGAATACACCGGGGAGCTGTTTTTT.

This clone was detected once. The rearrangement links TRBV4-1 to TRBJ2-7; the match to TRBD2 covers 9 bases. Germline-derived CDR1 and CDR2 are MGHRA and YSYEKL. J lost 5 bases, V lost 1 base, and 12 bases had no gene match. The CDR3 is made up of 17 amino acids. CDR3 residues: CASSQASRGLASNEQYF. CDR3 DNA: TGCGCCAGCAGCCAAGCGTCCCGCGGACTAGCGTCGAACGAGCAGTACTTC.